The 18 T cell receptor beta chains in this list originate from one sample, sequenced in a study of tumor and adjacent non-tumor tissue in lung cancer. A modified ARM-PCR protocol with three rounds of nested PCR amplified TCRbeta. TCRdb reprocessed the multiplex PCR reads via MiXCR and lists one record per CDR3 protein. The repertoire includes tens of thousands of distinct CDR3 sequences, roughly three fifths of them detected once, and around 21% sits in the top ten. No cell sorting was done before RNA was extracted from the tissue. Sequencing was done on a sample of lung tumor tissue. The source of these receptors is a middle-aged man with non-small cell lung cancer.

This clonotype was observed at least ten times. The chain employs TRBV28 and TRBJ2-6; D may be TRBD1 or TRBD2 (5 bases each). V shed 6 bases and J shed 2 bases, with 11 bases lying between them. Germline CDR1 is MDHEN and CDR2 is SYDVKM. This CDR3 has 15 amino acids. The CDR3 spells CASRSGSPGANVLTF. The CDR3, as DNA: TGTGCCAGCAGATCAGGGAGTCCTGGGGCCAACGTCCTGACTTTC.

Worth noting for this clonotype: One end of the junction is discordant with germline, which a read error may explain. This rearrangement joins TRBV6-5 to TRBJ2-5; D remains unclear. In germline, CDR1 is MNHEY, CDR2 SVGAGI. This CDR3 region has 14 residues. The CDR3 DNA sequence: TGTGCCAGCGCCCTCTTGAAGGGCGGCGAGACCCAATACTTC. Its translation is CASALLKGGETQYF.

The chain joins TRBV14 to TRBJ2-2; perhaps TRBD1 as D (6 bases). Trimming cost V 4 bases and J 1 base, with 10 bases left between them. Germline V lookup: CDR1 SGHDN, CDR2 FVKESK. The CDR3 extends over 15 amino acids. CDR3 loop: CASSLDRLNTGELFF. The CDR3, as DNA: TGTGCCAGCAGCCTGGACAGATTGAACACCGGGGAGCTGTTTTTT.

This rearrangement joins TRBV4-1 to TRBJ2-7; 12 nucleotides agree with TRBD2. Germline-derived CDR1 and CDR2 are MGHRA and YSYEKL. This CDR3 is 18 amino acids long. V lost 1 base to trimming and J lost 3 bases; unmatched junction nucleotides: 10. As DNA, the CDR3 is TGCGCCAGCAGCCAAGTTCGGATAACTAGCGGGAGGAACTACGAGCAGTACTTC. As protein: CASSQVRITSGRNYEQYF.

Comments on this clonotype: A much larger clone differs from this one at a single base, so this may be a read error. The rearrangement links TRBV28 to TRBJ2-2, with D maybe TRBD1 (6 bases). Germline loops: CDR1 MDHEN, CDR2 SYDVKM. CDR3 length: 15 residues. V was pared by 6 bases and J by 6 bases, with 17 bases between. The CDR3 loop is CASSPYRDVAGELFF. DNA for the CDR3: TGTGCCAGCAGCCCTTACAGGGATGTGGCCGGGGAGCTGTTTTTT.

On this clonotype: This may be a read error, as it is one base from a much larger clone. The V call is TRBV6-2 or TRBV6-3, the J call TRBJ1-2; D is unclear. This CDR3 is 14 amino acids long. The germline V gene has CDR1 MNHEY and CDR2 SVGEGT. The CDR3, as DNA: TGTGCCAGAAGTTCCCCTGCCCTTTCCGATGGCTACACCTTC. Protein: CARSSPALSDGYTF.

Remarks on this clonotype: Germline and junction disagree at one end, which may indicate a read error. The chain links TRBV29-1 to TRBJ1-2; 9 positions agree with TRBD1. Germline CDR1 and CDR2: SQVTM and ANQGSEA. The length of the CDR3 is 13 residues. CDR3 nucleotide sequence: TGCAGCGTTTCCGACAGGGGGTACTATGGGTACACCTTC. It encodes CSVSDRGYYGYTF.

This rearrangement joins TRBV11-2 to TRBJ2-3; D gene unclear. V lost 5 bases, J lost 3 bases, and 15 bases lay in between. The CDR3 spans 15 residues. Germline V CDR1 and CDR2: SGHAT, FQNNGV. CDR3 sequence: CASSPSRRSTDTQYF. The CDR3, as DNA: TGTGCCAGCAGCCCCTCGAGAAGAAGTACAGATACGCAGTATTTT.

This clonotype was found many times. The genes are TRBV28 and TRBJ2-7; possibly TRBD1 or TRBD2 for D (6 bases each). The CDR3 runs 14 residues. Germline V gives CDR1 MDHEN, CDR2 SYDVKM. V dropped 2 bases and J dropped 2 bases, with 10 bases sitting between them. CDR3 residues: CASSLVGGPYEQYF. CDR3 DNA: TGTGCCAGCAGTTTAGTCGGGGGCCCCTACGAGCAGTACTTC.

This clonotype was found once. This may come from a read error, since a much larger clone is one base off. The CDR3, as DNA: TGTGCCAGCAGCAGACCAGCGGGAGTCGAGCAGTACTTC. Protein product: CASSRPAGVEQYF. This chain links TRBV11-2 with TRBJ2-7; 8 bases align to TRBD2. Germline V gene sequence: CDR1 SGHAT, CDR2 FQNNGV. There are 13 residues in the CDR3. V dropped 5 bases and J dropped 6; count of bases not matched to a gene: 6.

On this clonotype itself: Since the CDR3 does not end with the conserved phenylalanine or tryptophan, this likely comes from a read error. The gene calls are TRBV11-2 and TRBJ2-1, with D possibly being TRBD1 (6 bases). Per germline, CDR1 SGHAT and CDR2 FQNNGV. CDR3 size: 12 residues. V lost 5 bases and J lost 7, with 9 bases in between. CDR3 region: CASSPQGNEQFY. CDR3 DNA: TGTGCCAGCAGCCCCCAGGGGAATGAGCAGTTCTAT.

The gene calls are TRBV28 and TRBJ2-7; TRBD1 matches 7 bases. V lost 10 bases, J lost 4 bases, and 13 bases stayed unmatched. This CDR3 has 14 residues. CDR1 and CDR2 from the germline V gene are MDHEN and SYDVKM. The CDR3 DNA follows: TGTGCCACCATCTCCCCGGGACAGAAATACGAGCAGTACTTC. Translation: CATISPGQKYEQYF.

V usage is TRBV7-8 and J usage is TRBJ2-7; the D is unclear. Per the germline V gene, CDR1 is SGHVS and CDR2 is FQNEAQ. The V end lost 2 bases, the J end lost 3 bases, and 14 bases lay between the germline ends. CDR3 length equals 15 residues. CDR3 protein: CASSLSDVTFYEQYF. In DNA form, the CDR3 reads TGTGCCAGCAGCTTATCAGACGTGACCTTCTACGAGCAGTACTTC.

Turning to this clonotype: Compared with germline, one end of the junction differs, possibly owing to a read error. V and J are TRBV5-1 and TRBJ2-7; no clear D gene. The CDR3 consists of 13 residues. Germline V gene sequence: CDR1 SGHRS, CDR2 YFSETQ. The CDR3 DNA follows: TGCGCCAGCAGCTTGGCCCAGGCCTATGAGCAGTACTTC. Translation: CASSLAQAYEQYF.

Of note for this clonotype: An end of the junction does not agree with germline; a read error may underlie this. The chain has TRBV11-2 and TRBJ1-6; no reliable D call. Germline values: CDR1 SGHAT, CDR2 FQNNGV. CDR3 length: 16 amino acids. The CDR3 reads CASSFSLHNYNSPLHF. CDR3 bases: TGCGCCAGCAGCTTCTCGTTACACAACTATAATTCACCCCTCCACTTT.

The rearrangement links TRBV30 to TRBJ1-1; 8 bases align to TRBD1. V lost 2 bases, J lost 1 base, and 9 bases stayed unmatched. Germline V CDR1 and CDR2: GTSNPN, SVGIG (reference sequence). The CDR3 has 16 residues. The CDR3 reads CAWSPKTGAANTEAFF. CDR3 nucleotide sequence: TGTGCCTGGAGTCCCAAGACAGGGGCGGCGAACACTGAAGCTTTCTTT. Together with reference TRBV30 and TRBJ1-1, the CDR3 gives the full variable domain: SQTIHQWPATLVQPVGSPLSLECTVEGTSNPNLYWYRQAAGRGLQLLFYSVGIGQISSEVPQNLSASRPQDRQFILSSKKLLLSDSGFYLCAWSPKTGAANTEAFFGQGTRLTVV.

On this clonotype: Possible read error: a much larger clone is one base away. J is TRBJ1-1 and V is TRBV14; no clear D gene. The CDR3 consists of 13 residues. The germline CDR1 and CDR2 sequences are SGHDN and FVKESK. Trimming pared 5 bases from V and 0 bases from J, leaving 7 bases between. CDR3 sequence reads: CASSGWVNTEAFF. The CDR3 coding sequence is TGTGCCAGCAGCGGTTGGGTGAACACTGAAGCTTTCTTT.

This clonotype was seen at least ten times. V is TRBV29-1 and J is TRBJ2-7; D is ambiguous. The CDR3 sequence is 12 residues long. Germline V gene sequence: CDR1 SQVTM, CDR2 ANQGSEA. Trimming took off 4 bases at V and 0 bases at J, with 7 bases between the two ends. CDR3 in amino acids: CSVGVSSYEQYF. CDR3 nucleotides: TGCAGCGTTGGGGTCAGCTCCTACGAGCAGTACTTC.